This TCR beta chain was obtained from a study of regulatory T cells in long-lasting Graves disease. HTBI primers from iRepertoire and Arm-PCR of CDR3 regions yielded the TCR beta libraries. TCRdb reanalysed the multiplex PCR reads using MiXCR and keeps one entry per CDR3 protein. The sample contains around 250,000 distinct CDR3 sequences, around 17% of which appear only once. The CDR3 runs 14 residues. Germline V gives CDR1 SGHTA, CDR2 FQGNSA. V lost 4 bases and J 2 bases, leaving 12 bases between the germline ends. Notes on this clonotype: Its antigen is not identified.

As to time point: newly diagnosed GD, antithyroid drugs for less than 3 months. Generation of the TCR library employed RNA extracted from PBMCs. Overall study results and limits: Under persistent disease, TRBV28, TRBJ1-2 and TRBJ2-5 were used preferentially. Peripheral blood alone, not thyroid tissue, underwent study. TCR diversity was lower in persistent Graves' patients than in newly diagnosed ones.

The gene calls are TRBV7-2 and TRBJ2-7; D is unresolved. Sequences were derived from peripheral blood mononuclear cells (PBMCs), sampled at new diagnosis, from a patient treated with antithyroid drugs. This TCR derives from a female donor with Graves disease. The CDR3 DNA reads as TGTGCCAGCAGCTCCCCGCCCCTTCCCTACGAGCAGTACTTC. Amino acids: CASSSPPLPYEQYF.